These 32 T cell receptor beta chains share one sample of origin, sequenced in a study of cytomegalovirus exposure and HLA in healthy donors. 13 Jbeta primers and 60 Vbeta primers were used for the PCR. TCRdb keeps only in-frame clones here, not all; method: immunoSEQ multiplex PCR. Here the sample spans 150,000 to 200,000 clones, around 80% being singletons. Material for sequencing was PBMCs. Receptors originate from a woman aged 45-60 years in good health and CMV-seropositive.

V is TRBV18 and J is TRBJ2-7; D ambiguous. Germline-derived CDR1 and CDR2 are KGHSH and LQKENI. Trimming cost V 3 bases and J 0 bases, with 12 bases left between them. CDR3 length equals 15 residues. CDR3 residues: CASSPVPSSSYEQYF. In nucleotides, the CDR3 is TGTGCCAGCTCACCTGTCCCTTCGAGCTCCTACGAGCAGTACTTC.

The CDR3 spells CASSTARDRVADTQYF. CDR3 nucleotide sequence: TGCGCCAGCAGCACGGCCCGGGACAGGGTGGCAGATACGCAGTATTTT. The chain couples TRBV5-1 to TRBJ2-3, with 9 bases matching TRBD1. The J segment lost 4 bases and the V segment lost 4 bases, leaving 10 bases of the junction unmatched. The CDR3 runs to 16 residues. CDR1 and CDR2 from the germline V gene are SGHRS and YFSETQ.

This chain's CDR3 is CASSHGVEQYF. The CDR3 DNA is TGTGCCAGCAGCCACGGGGTCGAGCAGTACTTC. The rearrangement links TRBV6-1 to TRBJ2-7; D is possibly TRBD2 (5 bases). V lost 6 bases, J lost 6 bases, and 9 bases lay in between. The CDR3 loop spans 11 amino acids. Looked up from germline, CDR1 is MNHNS and CDR2 is SASEGT.

The chain combines TRBV2 with TRBJ1-1; 7 nucleotides line up with TRBD1. Germline values: CDR1 SNHLY, CDR2 FYNNEI. This CDR3 is built from 14 residues. V was clipped by 7 bases and J by 1 base; unmatched bases: 6. The CDR3 spells CASKGDRSNTEAFF. In nucleotides, the CDR3 is TGTGCCAGCAAGGGGGACAGATCGAACACTGAAGCTTTCTTT.

This clone turned up a few times. The chain recombines TRBV21-1 with TRBJ2-2; the table's D call, TRBD1, has no DNA check behind it. TRBV21-1 is given as a pseudogene. The length of the CDR3 is 18 residues. The CDR3 DNA is TGTGCCAGCAGCAAGCCAGGGGCAGGCTCCACAAACACCGGGGAGCTGTTTTTT. Its translation is CASSKPGAGSTNTGELFF.

The V gene is TRBV7-2, the J gene TRBJ2-3; D gene ambiguous. The CDR3 runs to 11 residues. Germline-derived CDR1 and CDR2 are SGHTA and FQGNSA. The V and J ends lost 5 bases and 5 bases respectively, with 5 bases between them. This CDR3 reads CASSRRDTQYF. CDR3 DNA: TGTGCCAGCAGCCGCAGAGATACGCAGTATTTT.

This sequence joins TRBV2 and TRBJ1-1; 10 bases match TRBD1. CDR3 length: 13 residues. Unmatched junction bases numbered 4, after V lost 7 bases and J lost 5 bases. Germline V lookup: CDR1 SNHLY, CDR2 FYNNEI. CDR3 sequence reads: CASTGQGLTEAFF. CDR3 DNA sequence: TGTGCCAGCACGGGACAGGGGCTTACTGAAGCTTTCTTT.

This chain links TRBV7-8 with TRBJ2-7, with TRBD2 identical over 13 bases. The germline V gene encodes CDR1 SGHVS and CDR2 FQNEAQ. The V segment lost 6 bases and the J segment 6 bases; nucleotides outside the gene matches: 8. There are 15 residues in the CDR3. The chain's CDR3 is CASRLGLAGISEQYF. The DNA of the CDR3 is TGTGCCAGCAGATTGGGACTAGCGGGGATTTCCGAGCAGTACTTC. Looking up the rest from reference TRBV7-8 and TRBJ2-7 gives the full variable domain: GAGVSQSPRYKVAKRGQDVALRCDPISGHVSLFWYQQALGQGPEFLTYFQNEAQLDKSGLPSDRFFAERPEGSVSTLKIQRTQQEDSAVYLCASRLGLAGISEQYFGPGTRLTVT.

The chain is built from TRBV19 and TRBJ1-3; D is ambiguous. CDR3 length equals 14 residues. Germline V lookup: CDR1 LNHDA, CDR2 SQIVND (reference sequence). The V and J ends lost 6 bases and 5 bases respectively, with 14 bases between them. The CDR3 protein is CASRSQEVRNTIYF. The CDR3 DNA is TGTGCCAGTAGGTCCCAGGAGGTTCGAAACACCATATATTTT.

J is TRBJ1-2 and V is TRBV9; D call uncertain. Germline CDR1 and CDR2: SGDLS and YYNGEE. V dropped 0 bases and J dropped 6 bases, with 9 bases sitting between them. This CDR3 is built from 13 residues. The CDR3 DNA follows: TGTGCCAGCAGCGTAGGAGGCCGGAATGGCTACACCTTC. Protein sequence: CASSVGGRNGYTF.

The chain employs TRBV6-5 and TRBJ1-2; D is possibly TRBD1 (6 bases). There are 14 residues in the CDR3. Germline loops: CDR1 MNHEY, CDR2 SVGAGI. V shed 2 bases and J shed 5 bases, with 12 bases lying between them. CDR3 nucleotides: TGTGCCAGCAGTTACGTCAGGGGAGAGTATGGCTACACCTTC. Its protein product is CASSYVRGEYGYTF.

This chain connects TRBV5-4 to TRBJ1-6; 8 bases fit TRBD1. The V gene end was trimmed by 3 bases and the J gene end by 7 bases; junction bases not matched to a gene: 9. The CDR3 length is 16 residues. Germline V gene data show CDR1 as SGHNT and CDR2 as YYREEE (reference sequence). The CDR3 sequence: CASSSGGRATNSPLHF. In nucleotides, the CDR3 is TGTGCCAGCAGCTCAGGGGGCAGGGCAACGAATTCACCCCTCCACTTT.

The DNA for the CDR3 is TGTGCCATCAACCAACCGGGACAGGGCACTGAAGCTTTCTTT. This encodes CAINQPGQGTEAFF. This chain connects TRBV6-1 to TRBJ1-1; 9 bases agree with TRBD1. The ends lost 10 bases at V and 4 bases at J; junction bases unmatched: 10. The CDR3 totals 14 residues. The germline CDR1 and CDR2 sequences are MNHNS and SASEGT.

The chain couples TRBV4-1 to TRBJ2-5; 8 bases align to TRBD1. CDR1 is MGHRA and CDR2 is YSYEKL in the germline V gene. Unmatched junction bases numbered 13, after V lost 8 bases and J lost 5 bases. CDR3 size: 15 residues. DNA for the CDR3: TGCGCCAGCTCACTACGGGCAGGGGGCATCGAGACCCAGTACTTC. Protein: CASSLRAGGIETQYF.

The rearrangement joins TRBV5-1 to TRBJ2-5, with a weak D call TRBD2 (6 bases). V dropped 2 bases and J dropped 7 bases, with 21 bases sitting between them. The CDR3 runs 16 residues. The germline gives CDR1 SGHRS, CDR2 YFSETQ. In nucleotides, the CDR3 is TGCGCCAGCAGCTTTGGCCACGACGTCGGGGGTTTGACCCAGTACTTC. Translated: CASSFGHDVGGLTQYF.

The genes are TRBV5-4 and TRBJ2-1; D may be TRBD2 (6 bases). This CDR3 region has 16 residues. V was trimmed by 3 bases and J by 0 bases, leaving 13 bases between them. Germline V gives CDR1 SGHNT, CDR2 YYREEE (reference sequence). DNA for the CDR3: TGTGCCAGCAGCTCCCCTCTGGGGGGCTCCTACAATGAGCAGTTCTTC. This translates into CASSSPLGGSYNEQFF.

The chain combines TRBV9 with TRBJ2-2; maybe TRBD2 (5 bases). The CDR3 runs to 15 residues. V was trimmed by 0 bases and J by 6 bases, leaving 12 bases between them. Looked up from germline, CDR1 is SGDLS and CDR2 is YYNGEE. The CDR3 reads CASSVGPPGAGELFF. DNA of the CDR3: TGTGCCAGCAGCGTAGGGCCCCCCGGGGCCGGGGAGCTGTTTTTT.

The chain combines TRBV12-5 with TRBJ1-1; 8 nucleotides match TRBD1. Germline lookup yields CDR1 LGHNT and CDR2 FRNRAP. This CDR3 has 22 residues. The V and J ends lost 0 bases and 0 bases, in that order; junction bases with no gene match: 21. The CDR3 coding sequence is TGTGCTAGTGGTTTGGTAAGGGGACCGACAGGGGCCCGAAGTGAAATGAACACTGAAGCTTTCTTT. Amino acid sequence: CASGLVRGPTGARSEMNTEAFF.

V and J are TRBV18 and TRBJ1-5; 8 bases align to TRBD1. V lost 3 bases, J lost 6 bases, and 10 bases stayed unmatched. Germline lookup yields CDR1 KGHSH and CDR2 LQKENI. The CDR3 has 16 residues. The DNA for the CDR3 is TGTGCCAGCTCACCTCTAAGAGGACAGGGTGGTCAGCCCCAGCATTTT. Its protein product is CASSPLRGQGGQPQHF.

The chain has TRBV27 and TRBJ1-1; perhaps TRBD1 as D (5 bases). V was shortened by 2 bases and J by 7 bases, with 11 bases between the two germline ends. There are 13 residues in the CDR3. Germline CDR1 reads MNHEY; CDR2 reads SMNVEV (reference sequence). The CDR3 DNA sequence: TGTGCCAGCAGTTTAGGGGGGATCGGTGAAGCTTTCTTT. As protein: CASSLGGIGEAFF.

This chain connects TRBV7-6 to TRBJ1-2; D unresolved. The V end was cut by 5 bases, the J end by 2 bases, with 15 bases between. The germline V gene encodes CDR1 SGHVS and CDR2 FNYEAQ. The CDR3 runs to 15 residues. The CDR3 nucleotides read TGTGCCAGCAGCCCCCAGTCAGGCGCGAACTATGGCTACACCTTC. Protein product: CASSPQSGANYGYTF.

This chain joins TRBV13 and TRBJ2-3, with D uncertain. The CDR3 sequence is 13 residues long. Trimming removed 2 bases at V and 1 base at J, with 4 bases between. From germline, CDR1 is PRHDT and CDR2 FYEKMQ (reference sequence). The CDR3 here is CASSLRGTDTQYF. The DNA for the CDR3 is TGTGCCAGCAGCTTACGGGGCACAGATACGCAGTATTTT.

This chain links TRBV30 with TRBJ2-7; 8 positions match TRBD2. There are 13 residues in the CDR3. V lost 2 bases to trimming and J lost 6 bases; unmatched junction nucleotides: 6. CDR1 GTSNPN and CDR2 SVGIG come from the germline V gene (reference sequence). As DNA, the CDR3 is TGTGCCTGGAGTACGGGGGGGCGGCTCGAGCAGTACTTC. Its protein product is CAWSTGGRLEQYF.

This clone was recorded only once. The V gene is TRBV6-5, the J gene TRBJ2-7, with 8 positions matching TRBD2. J was trimmed by 4 bases and V by 0 bases; bases with no gene match: 5. This CDR3 is 15 amino acids long. Germline CDR1 is MNHEY and CDR2 is SVGAGI. The CDR3 is CASSYSGTSTYEQYF. Written as DNA, the CDR3 is TGTGCCAGCAGTTACTCGGGGACTAGTACATACGAGCAGTACTTC.

The gene calls are TRBV6-1 and TRBJ2-3, with D perhaps TRBD1 (5 bases). This CDR3 is 14 amino acids long. Trimming cost V 4 bases and J 1 base, with 9 bases left between them. Per germline, CDR1 MNHNS and CDR2 SASEGT. DNA of the CDR3: TGTGCCAGCAGTGGACAGACCGGCACAGATACGCAGTATTTT. It encodes CASSGQTGTDTQYF.

This clone was counted once. The chain combines TRBV7-6 with TRBJ2-7, with 8 positions matching TRBD1. With V trimmed by 1 base and J by 9 bases, 11 bases remained unmatched. The CDR3 sequence is 15 residues long. CDR1 SGHVS and CDR2 FNYEAQ come from the germline V gene. DNA for the CDR3: TGTGCCAGCAGCTTAGGGCCGGGACAGGCATTAGGGCAGTACTTC. The encoded protein is CASSLGPGQALGQYF.

The V and J genes are TRBV27 and TRBJ1-4, with 8 bases fitting TRBD1. V trimming: 7 bases; J trimming: 3 bases; junction bases outside the gene matches: 4. Germline V gives CDR1 MNHEY, CDR2 SMNVEV (reference sequence). The CDR3 is made up of 14 amino acids. The CDR3 DNA reads TGTGCCAGCACCAAGACAGGGGCTAATGAAAAACTGTTTTTT. This codes for CASTKTGANEKLFF. The whole variable domain, filled in from reference TRBV27 and TRBJ1-4, reads EAQVTQNPRYLITVTGKKLTVTCSQNMNHEYMSWYRQDPGLGLRQIYYSMNVEVTDKGDVPEGYKVSRKEKRNFPLILESPSPNQTSLYFCASTKTGANEKLFFGSGTQLSVL.

The genes are TRBV6-1 and TRBJ2-7, with TRBD1 as a possible D gene (6 bases). CDR1 and CDR2 (germline): MNHNS, SASEGT. Trimming took 5 bases from V and 3 from J, leaving 11 bases between them. This CDR3 is 13 amino acids long. CDR3 coding DNA: TGTGCCAGCAGTAACAGGGAGAGCTACGAGCAGTACTTC. Translating gives CASSNRESYEQYF.

The chain combines TRBV10-1 with TRBJ2-5; possibly TRBD1 for D (6 bases). The CDR3 sequence is 13 residues long. Trimming pared 4 bases from V and 2 bases from J, leaving 8 bases between. Germline CDR1 reads WNHNN; CDR2 reads SYGVQD (reference sequence). The CDR3 is CASSAGQQETQYF. The CDR3 DNA sequence: TGCGCCAGCAGTGCCGGACAGCAAGAGACCCAGTACTTC.

This chain uses TRBV18 with TRBJ2-7; TRBD2 matches at 7 bases. The CDR3 totals 15 residues. Germline values: CDR1 KGHSH, CDR2 LQKENI. Trimming cost V 2 bases and J 2 bases; bases outside gene matches: 6. The CDR3 loop reads CASSPGSGLTYEQYF. CDR3 nucleotides: TGTGCCAGCTCACCAGGTAGCGGGTTGACCTACGAGCAGTACTTC.

This clone has only a few counts. V is TRBV5-1 and J is TRBJ2-3; D might be TRBD2 (6 bases). Germline V gene data show CDR1 as SGHRS and CDR2 as YFSETQ. V lost 5 bases to trimming and J lost 2 bases, with 15 bases between them. The CDR3 runs 15 residues. The CDR3 DNA follows: TGCGCCAGCAGAAAGACTAGTTCTTCCACAGATACGCAGTATTTT. Protein product: CASRKTSSSTDTQYF.

The chain joins TRBV9 to TRBJ2-7, with D hard to call. The CDR3 loop spans 14 amino acids. V lost 9 bases and J lost 3, with 19 bases in between. Germline CDR1 reads SGDLS; CDR2 reads YYNGEE. The CDR3 is CAKHWRSTHYEQYF. The CDR3 DNA reads TGTGCCAAACATTGGCGGAGTACCCACTACGAGCAGTACTTC.